This TCR beta chain is from a study of regulatory T cells in long-lasting Graves disease. Worth noting for this clonotype: What it recognizes is unknown.

The authors built TCR beta libraries using iRepertoire HTBI primers and Arm-PCR of CDR3 regions. TCRdb re-called the multiplex PCR reads with MiXCR, one entry per CDR3 protein. The table has roughly 380,000 distinct CDR3 sequences, 16% seen once. V shed 4 bases and J shed 7 bases, with 8 bases lying between them. Germline V gene sequence: CDR1 MNHEY, CDR2 SVGEGT. This CDR3 has 12 residues. Points from the study as a whole: A reduction in accuracy may have resulted from the small sample size.

The time point here: newly diagnosed GD, antithyroid drugs for less than 3 months. The authors made the TCR library using RNA they extracted from PBMCs. Another study also made use of these data, one on T cells in Graves' hyperthyroidism and ophthalmopathy. That report notes: RT-PCR in the first round (using the HTBI primer set) targeted the TCR CDR3. Progression to ophthalmopathy was predicted a median of roughly seven months early.

The genes are TRBV6-2 or TRBV6-3 and TRBJ2-4; possibly TRBD1 for D (7 bases). The clonotype originates from a man in his forties with Graves disease. This material consisted of peripheral blood mononuclear cells (PBMCs), taken at new diagnosis, from a patient treated with antithyroid drugs. This CDR3 is CASSSGGNIQYF. Written as DNA, the CDR3 is TGTGCCAGCAGTTCAGGGGGGAACATTCAGTACTTC.